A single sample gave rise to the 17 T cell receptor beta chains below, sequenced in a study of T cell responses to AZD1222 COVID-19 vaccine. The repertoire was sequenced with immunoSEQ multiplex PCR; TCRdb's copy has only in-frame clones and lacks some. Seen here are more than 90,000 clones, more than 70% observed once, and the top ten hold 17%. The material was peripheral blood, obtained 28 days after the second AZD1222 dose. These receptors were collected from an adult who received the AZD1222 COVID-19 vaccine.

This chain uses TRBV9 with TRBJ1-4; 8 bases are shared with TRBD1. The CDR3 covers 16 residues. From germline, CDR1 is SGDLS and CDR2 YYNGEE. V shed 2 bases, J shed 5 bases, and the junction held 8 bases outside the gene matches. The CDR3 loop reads CASSVHVTGENEKLFF. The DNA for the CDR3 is TGTGCCAGCAGCGTCCACGTGACAGGGGAGAATGAAAAACTGTTTTTT.

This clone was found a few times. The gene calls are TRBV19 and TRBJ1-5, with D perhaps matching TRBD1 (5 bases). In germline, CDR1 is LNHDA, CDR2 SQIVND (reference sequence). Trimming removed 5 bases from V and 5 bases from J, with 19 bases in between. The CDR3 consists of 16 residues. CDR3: CASSLKDGRVYQPQHF. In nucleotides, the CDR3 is TGTGCCAGTAGTCTCAAGGACGGCAGGGTCTATCAGCCCCAGCATTTT.

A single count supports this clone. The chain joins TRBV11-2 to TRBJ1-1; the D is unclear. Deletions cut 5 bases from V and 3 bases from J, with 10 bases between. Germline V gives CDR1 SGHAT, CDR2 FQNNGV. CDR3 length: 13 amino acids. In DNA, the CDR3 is TGTGCCAGCAGCCTTGCGGCGTACACTGAAGCTTTCTTT. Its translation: CASSLAAYTEAFF.

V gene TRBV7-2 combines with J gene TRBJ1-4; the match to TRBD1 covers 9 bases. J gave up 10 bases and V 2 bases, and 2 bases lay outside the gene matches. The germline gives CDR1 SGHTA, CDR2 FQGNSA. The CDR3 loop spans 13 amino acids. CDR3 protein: CASSLQDRGKLFF. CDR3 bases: TGTGCCAGCAGCTTACAGGACAGGGGAAAACTGTTTTTT.

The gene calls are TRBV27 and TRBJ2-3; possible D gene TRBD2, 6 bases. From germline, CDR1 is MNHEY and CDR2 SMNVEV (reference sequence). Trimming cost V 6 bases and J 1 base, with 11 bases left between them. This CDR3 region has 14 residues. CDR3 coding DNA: TGTGCCAGCAGATTCTGGAGGGGCACAGATACGCAGTATTTT. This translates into CASRFWRGTDTQYF.

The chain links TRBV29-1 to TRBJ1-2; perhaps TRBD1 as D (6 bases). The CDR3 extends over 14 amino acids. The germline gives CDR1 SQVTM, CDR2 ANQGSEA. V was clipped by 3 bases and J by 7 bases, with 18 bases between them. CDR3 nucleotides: TGCAGCGTTGACACGGACGCCCTAGGGGGTGGCTACACCTTC. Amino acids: CSVDTDALGGGYTF.

The CDR3 region has the DNA TGCGCCAGCAGCCATTTACAGGGCCGGGGTCAGCCCCAGCATTTT. Translating it yields CASSHLQGRGQPQHF. This chain connects TRBV4-1 to TRBJ1-5, with D tentatively TRBD1 (6 bases). The CDR3 is made up of 15 amino acids. The germline V gene has CDR1 MGHRA and CDR2 YSYEKL. The ends were cut back, 3 bases at V and 6 bases at J, with 15 bases in the middle.

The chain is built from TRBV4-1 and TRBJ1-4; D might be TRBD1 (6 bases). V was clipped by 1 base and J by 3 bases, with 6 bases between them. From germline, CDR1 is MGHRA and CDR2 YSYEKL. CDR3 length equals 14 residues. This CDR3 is CASSQAGANEKLFF. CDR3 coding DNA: TGCGCCAGCAGCCAAGCAGGGGCTAATGAAAAACTGTTTTTT.

The CDR3 here is CASSLTGVGETQYF. The CDR3 DNA is TGTGCCAGCAGTTTGACAGGGGTTGGTGAGACCCAGTACTTC. The V gene is TRBV28, the J gene TRBJ2-5; 8 nucleotides agree with TRBD1. This CDR3 comprises 14 residues. The V gene end was trimmed by 3 bases and the J gene end by 5 bases; junction bases not matched to a gene: 5. Germline CDR1 and CDR2: MDHEN and SYDVKM. Full variable domain (remainder filled in from reference TRBV28 and TRBJ2-5): DVKVTQSSRYLVKRTGEKVFLECVQDMDHENMFWYRQDPGLGLRLIYFSYDVKMKEKGDIPEGYSVSREKKERFSLILESASTNQTSMYLCASSLTGVGETQYFGPGTRLLVL.

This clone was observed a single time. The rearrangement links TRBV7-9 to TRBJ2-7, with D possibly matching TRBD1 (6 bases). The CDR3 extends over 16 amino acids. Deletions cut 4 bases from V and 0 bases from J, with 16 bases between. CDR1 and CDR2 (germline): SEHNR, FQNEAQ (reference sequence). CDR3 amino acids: CASSSPPTGLSYEQYF. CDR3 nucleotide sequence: TGTGCCAGCAGCTCCCCACCGACAGGTCTCTCCTACGAGCAGTACTTC.

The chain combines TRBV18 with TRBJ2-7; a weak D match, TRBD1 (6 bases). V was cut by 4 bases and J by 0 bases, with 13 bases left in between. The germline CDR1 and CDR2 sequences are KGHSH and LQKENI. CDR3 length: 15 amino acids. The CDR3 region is CASSRDTGYSYEQYF. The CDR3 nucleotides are TGTGCCAGCTCACGTGATACAGGGTACTCCTACGAGCAGTACTTC. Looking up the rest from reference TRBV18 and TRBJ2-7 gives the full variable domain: NAGVMQNPRHLVRRRGQEARLRCSPMKGHSHVYWYRQLPEEGLKFMVYLQKENIIDESGMPKERFSAEFPKEGPSILRIQQVVRGDSAAYFCASSRDTGYSYEQYFGPGTRLTVT.

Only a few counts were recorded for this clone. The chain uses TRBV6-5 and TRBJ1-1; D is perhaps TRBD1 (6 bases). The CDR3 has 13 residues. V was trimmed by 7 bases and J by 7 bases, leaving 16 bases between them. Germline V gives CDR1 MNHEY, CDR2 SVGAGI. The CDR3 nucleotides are TGTGCCAGCACCCGGGGGGGGCCTGGTGAAGCTTTCTTT. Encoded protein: CASTRGGPGEAFF.

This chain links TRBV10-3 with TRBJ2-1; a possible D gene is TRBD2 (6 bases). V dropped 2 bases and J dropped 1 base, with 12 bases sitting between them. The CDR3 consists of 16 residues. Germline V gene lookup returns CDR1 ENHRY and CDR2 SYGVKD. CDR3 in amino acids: CAISENNSGSYNEQFF. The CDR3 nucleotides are TGTGCCATCAGTGAGAATAATAGCGGATCCTACAATGAGCAGTTCTTC.

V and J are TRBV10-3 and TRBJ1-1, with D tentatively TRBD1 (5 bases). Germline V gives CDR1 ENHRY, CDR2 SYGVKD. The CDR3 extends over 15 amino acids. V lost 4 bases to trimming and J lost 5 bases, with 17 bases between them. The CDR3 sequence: CAISVFVGARTEAFF. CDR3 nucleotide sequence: TGTGCCATCAGTGTCTTCGTAGGGGCGCGGACTGAAGCTTTCTTT.

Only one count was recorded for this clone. In nucleotides, the CDR3 is TGCGCCAGCAGCCAACAAACTAGCGGGAGGGATCCCATGAATGAGCAGTTCTTC. Encoded protein: CASSQQTSGRDPMNEQFF. The rearrangement joins TRBV4-1 to TRBJ2-1; 13 bases line up with TRBD2. Germline V gene lookup returns CDR1 MGHRA and CDR2 YSYEKL. V lost 2 bases, J lost 7 bases, and 11 bases stayed unmatched. The CDR3 is 18 amino acids.

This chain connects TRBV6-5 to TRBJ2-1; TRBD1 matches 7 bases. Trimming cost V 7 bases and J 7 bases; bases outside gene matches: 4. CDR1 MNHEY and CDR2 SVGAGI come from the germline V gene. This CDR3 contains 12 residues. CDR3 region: CASIGQANEQFF. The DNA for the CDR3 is TGTGCCAGCATTGGACAGGCGAATGAGCAGTTCTTC.

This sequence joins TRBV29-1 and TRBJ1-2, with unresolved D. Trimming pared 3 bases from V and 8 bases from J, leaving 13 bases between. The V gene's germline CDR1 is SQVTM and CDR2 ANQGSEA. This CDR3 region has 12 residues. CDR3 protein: CSVDRPNGGYTF. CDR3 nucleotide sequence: TGCAGCGTTGATCGGCCCAACGGGGGCTACACCTTC.